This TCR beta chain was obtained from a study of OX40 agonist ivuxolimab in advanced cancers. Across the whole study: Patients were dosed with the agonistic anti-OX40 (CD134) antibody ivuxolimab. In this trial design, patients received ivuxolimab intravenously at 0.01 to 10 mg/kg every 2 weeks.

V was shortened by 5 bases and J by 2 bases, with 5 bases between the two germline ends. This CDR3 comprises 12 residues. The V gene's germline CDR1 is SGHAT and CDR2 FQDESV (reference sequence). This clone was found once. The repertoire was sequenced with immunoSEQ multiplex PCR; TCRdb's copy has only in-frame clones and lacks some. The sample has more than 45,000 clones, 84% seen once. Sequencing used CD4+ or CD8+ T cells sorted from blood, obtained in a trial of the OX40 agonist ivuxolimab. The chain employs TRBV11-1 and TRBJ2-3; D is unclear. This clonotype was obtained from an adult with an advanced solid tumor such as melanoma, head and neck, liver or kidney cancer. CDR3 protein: CASSPITDTQYF. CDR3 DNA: TGTGCCAGCAGCCCAATCACAGATACGCAGTATTTT. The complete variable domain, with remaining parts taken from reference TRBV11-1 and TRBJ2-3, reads EAEVAQSPRYKITEKSQAVAFWCDPISGHATLYWYRQILGQGPELLVQFQDESVVDDSQLPKDRFSAERLKGVDSTLKIQPAELGDSAMYLCASSPITDTQYFGPGTRLTVL.